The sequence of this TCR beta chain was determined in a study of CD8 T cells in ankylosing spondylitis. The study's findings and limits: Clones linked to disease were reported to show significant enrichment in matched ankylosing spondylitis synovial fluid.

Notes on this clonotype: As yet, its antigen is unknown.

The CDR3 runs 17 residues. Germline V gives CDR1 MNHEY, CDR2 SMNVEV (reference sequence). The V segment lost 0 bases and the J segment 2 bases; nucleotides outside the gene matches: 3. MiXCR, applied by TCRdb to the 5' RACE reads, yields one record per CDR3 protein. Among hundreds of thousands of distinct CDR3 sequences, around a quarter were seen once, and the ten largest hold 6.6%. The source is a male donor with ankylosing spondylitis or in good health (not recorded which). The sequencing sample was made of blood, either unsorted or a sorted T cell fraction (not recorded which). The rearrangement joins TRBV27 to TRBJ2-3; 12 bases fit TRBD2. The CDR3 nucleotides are TGTGCCAGCAGTTTATCTCGGACTAGCGGGATCACAGATACGCAGTATTTT. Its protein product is CASSLSRTSGITDTQYF.